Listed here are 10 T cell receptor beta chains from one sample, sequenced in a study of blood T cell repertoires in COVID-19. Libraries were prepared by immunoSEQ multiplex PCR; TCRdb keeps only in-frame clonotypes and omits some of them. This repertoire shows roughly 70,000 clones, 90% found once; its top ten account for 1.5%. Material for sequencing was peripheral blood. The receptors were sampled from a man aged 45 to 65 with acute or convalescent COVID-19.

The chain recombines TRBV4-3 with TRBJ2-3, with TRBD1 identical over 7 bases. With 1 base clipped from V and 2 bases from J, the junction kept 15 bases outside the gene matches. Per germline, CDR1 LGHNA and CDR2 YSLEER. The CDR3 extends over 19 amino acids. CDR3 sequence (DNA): TGCGCCAGCAGCCAAGGGTGGACAGGTCGAAAACGCGACACAGATACGCAGTATTTT. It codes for CASSQGWTGRKRDTDTQYF.

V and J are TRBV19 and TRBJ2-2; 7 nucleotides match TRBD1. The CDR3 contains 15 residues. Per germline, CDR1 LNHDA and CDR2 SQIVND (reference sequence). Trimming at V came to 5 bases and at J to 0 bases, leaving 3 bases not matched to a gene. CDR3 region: CASSSGQPNTGELFF. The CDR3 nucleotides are TGTGCCAGTAGTTCGGGACAGCCGAACACCGGGGAGCTGTTTTTT.

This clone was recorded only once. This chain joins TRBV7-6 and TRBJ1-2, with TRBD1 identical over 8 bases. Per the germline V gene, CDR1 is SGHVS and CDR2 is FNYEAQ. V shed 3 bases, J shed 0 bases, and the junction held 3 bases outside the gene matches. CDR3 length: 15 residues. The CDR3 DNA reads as TGTGCCAGCAGCTTCGAACAGGGGGCTAACTATGGCTACACCTTC. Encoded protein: CASSFEQGANYGYTF.

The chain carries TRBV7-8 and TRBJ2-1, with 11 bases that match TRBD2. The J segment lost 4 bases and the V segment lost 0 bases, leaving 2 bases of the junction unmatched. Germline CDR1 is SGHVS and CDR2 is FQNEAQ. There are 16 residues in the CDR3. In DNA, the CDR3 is TGTGCCAGCAGCTTAGCGGGGACTAGCGGATACAATGAGCAGTTCTTC. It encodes CASSLAGTSGYNEQFF.

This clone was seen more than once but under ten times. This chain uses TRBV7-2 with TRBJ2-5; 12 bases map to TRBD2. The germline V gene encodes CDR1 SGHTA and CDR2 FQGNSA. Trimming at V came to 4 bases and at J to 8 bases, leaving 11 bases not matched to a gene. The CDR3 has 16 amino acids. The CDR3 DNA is TGTGCCAGCAGCTATAAGAGGCCTAGCGGGGGGGGAACCCAGTACTTC. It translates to CASSYKRPSGGGTQYF.

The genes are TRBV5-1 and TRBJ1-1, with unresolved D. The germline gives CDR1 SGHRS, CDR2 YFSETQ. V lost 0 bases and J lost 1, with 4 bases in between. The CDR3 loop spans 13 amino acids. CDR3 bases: TGCGCCAGCAGCTTGGCAGGGAACACTGAAGCTTTCTTT. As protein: CASSLAGNTEAFF.

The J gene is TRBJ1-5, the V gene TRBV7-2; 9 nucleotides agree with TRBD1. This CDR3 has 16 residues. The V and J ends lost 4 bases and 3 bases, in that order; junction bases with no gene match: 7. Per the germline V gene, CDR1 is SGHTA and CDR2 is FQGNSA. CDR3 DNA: TGTGCCAGCAGCTCCCACGGGACAGGGAACAATCAGCCCCAGCATTTT. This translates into CASSSHGTGNNQPQHF.

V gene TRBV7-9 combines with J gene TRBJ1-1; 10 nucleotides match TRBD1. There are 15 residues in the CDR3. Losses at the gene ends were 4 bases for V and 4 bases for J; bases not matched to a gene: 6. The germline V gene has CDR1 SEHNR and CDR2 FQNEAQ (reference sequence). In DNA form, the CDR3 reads TGTGCCAGCAGCTCGGGACAGGGGTTGGGCACTGAAGCTTTCTTT. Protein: CASSSGQGLGTEAFF.

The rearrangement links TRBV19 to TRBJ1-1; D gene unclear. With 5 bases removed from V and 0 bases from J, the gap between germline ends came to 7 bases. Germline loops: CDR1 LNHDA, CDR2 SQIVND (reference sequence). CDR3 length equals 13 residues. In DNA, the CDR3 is TGTGCCAGTAGTGGAACAGTGAACACTGAAGCTTTCTTT. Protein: CASSGTVNTEAFF.

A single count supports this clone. The CDR3 coding sequence is TGTGCCAGCAGTTTAGGGACAGGGAGGGAGCAGTTCTTC. Its translation is CASSLGTGREQFF. The V gene is TRBV28, the J gene TRBJ2-1; 9 nucleotides align to TRBD1. V lost 2 bases to trimming and J lost 10 bases; unmatched junction nucleotides: 3. Germline values: CDR1 MDHEN, CDR2 SYDVKM. The CDR3 is made up of 13 amino acids.